A single TCR beta chain is shown here with its context. Its antigen is unknown. The data originate from a study of T-cell memory formation after mild COVID-19. Study findings and constraints: Proof of SARS-CoV-2 specificity was absent for the second-wave clones that crested on day 37. A subset of responding clones appeared in pre-infection memory, suggesting cross-reactive memory joined.

TCRdb reprocessed the 5' RACE reads via MiXCR and lists one record per CDR3 protein. The sample gives 85,000 to 130,000 distinct CDR3 sequences, over 15% of which show up once; 28% is in the top ten. Sequenced sample: PBMCs or a T cell subset sorted from them (not recorded which). This TCR derives from an adult woman who had mild COVID-19 (a few samples of this study predate the infection). Cell type and time point are not known.

The CDR3 DNA reads as TGTGCCAGCTCACGAGGCGGGCGTCGTATGTTCTCCTACAATGAGCAGTTCTTC. It translates to CASSRGGRRMFSYNEQFF. This chain uses TRBV18 with TRBJ2-1, with D tentatively TRBD2 (5 bases). The length of the CDR3 is 18 residues. V was trimmed by 4 bases and J by 0 bases, leaving 19 bases between them. CDR1 is KGHSH and CDR2 is LQKENI in the germline V gene.